A single sample gave rise to the 8 T cell receptor beta chains below, sequenced in a study of vaccination effects on CD4 cells after COVID-19 (dated by TCRdb to between 2021 and 2023). These receptors have no known antigen. The library was obtained by the immunoSEQ multiplex PCR assay. TCRdb re-hosts the immuneACCESS table, in-frame sequences only. Its copies lack some clones; in the studies checked, an unresolved V gene accounts for under half of them, and the cause for the rest is not known. Counted in this sample were 57,000 or so clones; roughly 72% of them appeared once. The ten largest make up around 1.3% of the sample. In the ViraFEST assay, PBMC were stimulated with viral peptide pools, and antigen-specific CD4+ T cell clonotypes were then identified by expansion using TCR sequencing. After less than 13 days of culture, CD4+ T cells were isolated with the EasySep CD4+ T cell isolation kit. Participants received two doses of either the BNT162b2 or the mRNA-1273 mRNA SARS-CoV-2 vaccine.

Sample: CD4+ T cells from PBMCs cultured with HCoV-229E spike peptides, taken after COVID-19 vaccination. The cell subset or site label on this specimen signifies: HCoV-229E spike overlapping peptide pool stimulation. The receptors derive from a human donor who received a COVID-19 vaccine.

The chain employs TRBV9 and TRBJ1-6; TRBD1 agrees at 8 bases. Germline V gene data show CDR1 as SGDLS and CDR2 as YYNGEE. The CDR3 totals 15 residues. The V and J ends lost 4 bases and 10 bases, in that order; junction bases with no gene match: 10. CDR3: CASSKQGAVGSPLHF. The CDR3 coding sequence is TGTGCCAGCAGCAAGCAGGGGGCGGTTGGCTCACCCCTCCACTTT.

The V gene is TRBV24-1, the J gene TRBJ1-1; D remains ambiguous. Germline V gene lookup returns CDR1 KGHDR and CDR2 SFDVKD. This CDR3 has 13 residues. V gave up 5 bases and J gave up 3 bases, with 9 bases separating them. The CDR3 region is CATSGGRDTEAFF. CDR3 coding DNA: TGTGCCACCAGTGGGGGAAGGGACACTGAAGCTTTCTTT.

This chain connects TRBV4-1 to TRBJ2-5, with TRBD1 identical over 10 bases. The CDR3 loop spans 18 amino acids. The trim removed 3 bases at V and 1 base at J, leaving 11 bases unmatched. Germline values: CDR1 MGHRA, CDR2 YSYEKL. CDR3 nucleotide sequence: TGCGCCAGCAGCCAGCTGTCTTTGGGACAGGGGACCCAAGAGACCCAGTACTTC. It translates to CASSQLSLGQGTQETQYF.

The chain recombines TRBV5-1 with TRBJ1-4, with 9 positions matching TRBD1. CDR3 length equals 16 residues. Looked up from germline, CDR1 is SGHRS and CDR2 is YFSETQ. Trimming took 1 base from V and 6 from J; bases not matched to a gene: 7. CDR3 nucleotides: TGCGCCAGCAGCTTGATCGGGACAGGGCGAGATGAAAAACTGTTTTTT. Translated: CASSLIGTGRDEKLFF. Filled out from reference TRBV5-1 and TRBJ1-4, the complete variable domain reads KAGVTQTPRYLIKTRGQQVTLSCSPISGHRSVSWYQQTPGQGLQFLFEYFSETQRNKGNFPGRFSGRQFSNSRSEMNVSTLELGDSALYLCASSLIGTGRDEKLFFGSGTQLSVL.

V is TRBV5-1 and J is TRBJ2-2; TRBD1 agrees at 10 bases. The junction had 5 bases not matched to a gene; V was cut back by 0 bases and J by 6 bases. There are 16 residues in the CDR3. CDR1 SGHRS and CDR2 YFSETQ come from the germline V gene. The CDR3 protein is CASSLAPGQGAGELFF. In nucleotides, the CDR3 is TGCGCCAGCAGCTTGGCCCCCGGACAGGGGGCCGGGGAGCTGTTTTTT.

The J gene is TRBJ2-1, the V gene TRBV7-6, with TRBD1 identical over 9 bases. The germline V gene has CDR1 SGHVS and CDR2 FNYEAQ. Unmatched junction bases numbered 10, after V lost 5 bases and J lost 8 bases. This CDR3 region has 15 residues. The CDR3 region is CASSAAGQGYDEQFF. The CDR3, as DNA: TGTGCCAGCAGCGCAGCGGGACAGGGTTACGATGAGCAGTTCTTC.

This clone has just a few counts. The chain recombines TRBV5-4 with TRBJ1-1; TRBD1 is a possible D gene (5 bases). Trimming removed 2 bases from V and 1 base from J, with 9 bases in between. Germline V gene data show CDR1 as SGHNT and CDR2 as YYREEE (reference sequence). This CDR3 is built from 14 residues. CDR3 in DNA: TGTGCCAGCAGCTTCCAGGGAGCGAACACTGAAGCTTTCTTT. Protein product: CASSFQGANTEAFF.

This chain joins TRBV6-6 and TRBJ2-3; perhaps TRBD1 as D (6 bases). The CDR3 contains 14 residues. V lost 8 bases and J lost 4, with 16 bases in between. Germline values: CDR1 MNHNY, CDR2 SVGAGI (reference sequence). This chain's CDR3 is CASSDTGRADTQYF. The CDR3, as DNA: TGTGCCAGCTCAGACACAGGGCGGGCAGATACGCAGTATTTT.